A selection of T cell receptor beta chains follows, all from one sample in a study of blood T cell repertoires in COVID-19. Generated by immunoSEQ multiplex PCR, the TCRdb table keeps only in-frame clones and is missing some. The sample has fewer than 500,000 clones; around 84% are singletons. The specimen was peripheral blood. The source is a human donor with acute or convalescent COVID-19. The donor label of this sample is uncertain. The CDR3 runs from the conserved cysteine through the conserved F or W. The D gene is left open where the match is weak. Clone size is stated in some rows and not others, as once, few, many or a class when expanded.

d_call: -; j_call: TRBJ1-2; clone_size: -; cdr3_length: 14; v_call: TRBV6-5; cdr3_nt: TGTGCCAGCAGCAGCGGCGGTTTACCGAATGGCTACACCTTC; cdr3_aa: CASSSGGLPNGYTF
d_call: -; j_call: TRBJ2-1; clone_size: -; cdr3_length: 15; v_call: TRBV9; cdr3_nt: TGTGCCAGCAGCCCCGACAGGTCCACCTACAATGAGCAGTTCTTC; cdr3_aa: CASSPDRSTYNEQFF
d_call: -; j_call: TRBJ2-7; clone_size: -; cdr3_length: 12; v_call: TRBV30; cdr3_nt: TGTGCCTGGAGTCGCCGGGATGCCAAACAGTACTTC; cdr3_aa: CAWSRRDAKQYF
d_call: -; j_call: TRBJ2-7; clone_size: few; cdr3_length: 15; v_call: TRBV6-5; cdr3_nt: TGTGCCAGCACTTCGGGAGCTGTGAACTCCTACGAGCAGTACTTC; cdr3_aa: CASTSGAVNSYEQYF
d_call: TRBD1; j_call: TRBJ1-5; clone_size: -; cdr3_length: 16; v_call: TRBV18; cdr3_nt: TGTGCCAGCTCACCAAAGGGGACAGGGGACAATCAGCCCCAGCATTTT; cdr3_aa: CASSPKGTGDNQPQHF
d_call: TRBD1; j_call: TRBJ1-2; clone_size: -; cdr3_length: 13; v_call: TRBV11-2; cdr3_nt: TGTGCCAGCAGCTTAGGGACAGGCAATGGCTACACCTTC; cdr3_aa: CASSLGTGNGYTF
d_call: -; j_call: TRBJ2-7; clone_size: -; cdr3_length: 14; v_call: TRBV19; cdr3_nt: TGTGCCACCATGAGGGCCATCTCCTCCTACGAGCAGTACTTC; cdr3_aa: CATMRAISSYEQYF
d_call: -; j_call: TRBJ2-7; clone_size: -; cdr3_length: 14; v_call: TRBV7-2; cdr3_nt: TGTGCCAGCAGCTTAACAGGAACCGTCTACGAGCAGTACTTC; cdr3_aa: CASSLTGTVYEQYF
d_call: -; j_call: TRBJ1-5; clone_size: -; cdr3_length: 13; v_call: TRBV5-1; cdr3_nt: TGCGCCAGCAGCTTGGAGGGGGTCCAGCCCCAGCATTTT; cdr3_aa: CASSLEGVQPQHF
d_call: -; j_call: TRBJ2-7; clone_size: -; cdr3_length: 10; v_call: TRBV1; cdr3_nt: TGCACCGACTTCTCCTACGAGCAGTACTTC; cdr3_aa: CTDFSYEQYF
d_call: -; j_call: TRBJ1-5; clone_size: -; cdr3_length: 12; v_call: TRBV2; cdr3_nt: TGTGCCAGCAATGACGGTAATCAGCCCCAGCATTTT; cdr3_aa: CASNDGNQPQHF
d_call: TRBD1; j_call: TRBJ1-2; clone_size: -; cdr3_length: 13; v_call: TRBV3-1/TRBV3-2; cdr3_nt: TGTGCCAGCTCGAGGGACAGTTCCTATGGCTACACCTTC; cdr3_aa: CASSRDSSYGYTF
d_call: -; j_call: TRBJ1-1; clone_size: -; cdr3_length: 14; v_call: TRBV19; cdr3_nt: TGTGCCAGTAGTAAGGGCGTATTGGGGCCTGAAGCTTTCTTT; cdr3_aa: CASSKGVLGPEAFF
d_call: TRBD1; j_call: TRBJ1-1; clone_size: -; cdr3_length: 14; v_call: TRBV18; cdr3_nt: TGTGCCAGCTCATATCGGACAGGGATGACTGAAGCTTTCTTT; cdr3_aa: CASSYRTGMTEAFF
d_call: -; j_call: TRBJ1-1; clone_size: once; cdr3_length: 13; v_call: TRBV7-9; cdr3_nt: TGTGCCAGCAGCCTCGGAGGGATCACTGAAGCTTTCTTT; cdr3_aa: CASSLGGITEAFF
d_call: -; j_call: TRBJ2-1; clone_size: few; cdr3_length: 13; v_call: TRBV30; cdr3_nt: TGTGCCTGGAGTAAGGGTCTGGGAGATGAGCAGTTCTTC; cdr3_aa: CAWSKGLGDEQFF
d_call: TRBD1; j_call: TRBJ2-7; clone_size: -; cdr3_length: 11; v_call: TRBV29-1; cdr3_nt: TGCAGCGCTGGACAGGGCTACGAGCAGTACTTC; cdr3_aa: CSAGQGYEQYF
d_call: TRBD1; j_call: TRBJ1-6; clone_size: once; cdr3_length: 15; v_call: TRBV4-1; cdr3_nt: TGCGCCAGCAGCCAATCCGGGACAGGGCTTTCACCCCTCCACTTT; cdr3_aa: CASSQSGTGLSPLHF
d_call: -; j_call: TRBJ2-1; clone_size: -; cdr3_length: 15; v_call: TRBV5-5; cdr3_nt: TGTGCCAGCAGCCCCAGGGGCTTAAACCCTAATGAGCAGTTCTTC; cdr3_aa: CASSPRGLNPNEQFF
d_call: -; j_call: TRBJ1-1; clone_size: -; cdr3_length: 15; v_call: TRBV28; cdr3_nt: TGTGCCAGCAGTTTACCAGGGCTCATGAACACTGAAGCTTTCTTT; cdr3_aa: CASSLPGLMNTEAFF
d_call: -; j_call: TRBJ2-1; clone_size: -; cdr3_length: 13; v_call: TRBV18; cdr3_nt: TGTGCCAGCTCACCAGACAGGCACAATGAGCAGTTCTTC; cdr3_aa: CASSPDRHNEQFF
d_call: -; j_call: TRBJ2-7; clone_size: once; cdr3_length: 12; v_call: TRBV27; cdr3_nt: TGTGCCAGCAGAGAACATATCTACGAGCAGTACTTC; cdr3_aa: CASREHIYEQYF
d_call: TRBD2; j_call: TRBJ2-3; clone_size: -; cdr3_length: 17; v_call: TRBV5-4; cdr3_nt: TGTGCCAGCAGGGCGGGACTAGCGGGGGGAGGCACAGATACGCAGTATTTT; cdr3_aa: CASRAGLAGGGTDTQYF
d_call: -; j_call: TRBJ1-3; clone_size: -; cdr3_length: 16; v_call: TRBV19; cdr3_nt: TGTGCCAGTAGTAAAACAGGGTCACAAGCTCGGAACACCATATATTTT; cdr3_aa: CASSKTGSQARNTIYF
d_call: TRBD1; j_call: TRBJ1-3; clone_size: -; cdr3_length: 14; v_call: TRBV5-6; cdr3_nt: TGTGCCAGCAGCTTGGAACAGGGGGGAAACACCATATATTTT; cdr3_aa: CASSLEQGGNTIYF
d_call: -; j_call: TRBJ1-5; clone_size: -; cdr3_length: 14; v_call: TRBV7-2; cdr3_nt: TGTGCCAGCAGCTTAGCCGGGGGGAGGGAGCCCCAGCATTTT; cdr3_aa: CASSLAGGREPQHF
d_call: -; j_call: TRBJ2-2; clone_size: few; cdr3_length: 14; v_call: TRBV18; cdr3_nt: TGTGCCAGCTCACCAGGGACTCTTCTCGGGGAGCTGTTTTTT; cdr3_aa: CASSPGTLLGELFF
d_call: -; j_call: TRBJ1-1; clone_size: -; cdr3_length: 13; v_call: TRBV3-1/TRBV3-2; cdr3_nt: TGTGCCAGCAGCGGACATTTGAACACTGAAGCTTTCTTT; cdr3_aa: CASSGHLNTEAFF
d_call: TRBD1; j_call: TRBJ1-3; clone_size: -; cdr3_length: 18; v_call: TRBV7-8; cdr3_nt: TGTGCCAGCAGTTCCGGGACAGGGCGCTCCTACTCTGGAAACACCATATATTTT; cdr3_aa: CASSSGTGRSYSGNTIYF
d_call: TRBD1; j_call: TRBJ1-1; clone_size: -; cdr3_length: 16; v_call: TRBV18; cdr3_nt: TGTGCCAGCTCACCCCTCACAGGGGGCGGGAACACTGAAGCTTTCTTT; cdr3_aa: CASSPLTGGGNTEAFF
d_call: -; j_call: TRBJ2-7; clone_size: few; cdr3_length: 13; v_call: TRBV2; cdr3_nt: TGTGCCAGCAGAACGACAGGCTCCTACGAGCAGTACTTC; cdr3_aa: CASRTTGSYEQYF
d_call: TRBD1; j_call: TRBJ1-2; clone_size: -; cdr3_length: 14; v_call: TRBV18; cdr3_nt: TGTGCCAGCTCCTTAGGACAGGGGGCAAGAGGCTACACCTTC; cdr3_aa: CASSLGQGARGYTF
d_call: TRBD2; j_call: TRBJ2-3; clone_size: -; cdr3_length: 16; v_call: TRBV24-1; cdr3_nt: TGTGCCACCCCTACCTTACTAGCGGTAAGCACAGATACGCAGTATTTT; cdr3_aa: CATPTLLAVSTDTQYF
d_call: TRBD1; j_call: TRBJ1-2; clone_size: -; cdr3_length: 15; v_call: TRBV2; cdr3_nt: TGTGCCAGCAGTGAGGACAGGGTGATGGGCTATGGCTACACCTTC; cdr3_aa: CASSEDRVMGYGYTF
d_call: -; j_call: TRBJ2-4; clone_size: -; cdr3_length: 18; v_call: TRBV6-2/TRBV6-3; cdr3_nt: TGTGCCAGCAGTTACGCGGGTTCAGGGACACTAGCCAAAAACATTCAGTACTTC; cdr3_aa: CASSYAGSGTLAKNIQYF
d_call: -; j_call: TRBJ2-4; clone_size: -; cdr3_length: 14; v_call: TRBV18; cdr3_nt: TGTGCCAGCTCACCAGGACAGGGAGGGAACATTCAGTACTTC; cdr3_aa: CASSPGQGGNIQYF
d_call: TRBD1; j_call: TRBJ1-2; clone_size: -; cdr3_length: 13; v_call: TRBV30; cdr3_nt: TGTGCCTGGGGGACAGGGGGCTTTCTTGGCTACACCTTC; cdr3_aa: CAWGTGGFLGYTF
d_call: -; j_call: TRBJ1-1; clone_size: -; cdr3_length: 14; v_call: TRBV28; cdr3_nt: TGTGCCAGCAGTTTAAGGCAGGGGAACACTGAAGCTTTCTTT; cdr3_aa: CASSLRQGNTEAFF
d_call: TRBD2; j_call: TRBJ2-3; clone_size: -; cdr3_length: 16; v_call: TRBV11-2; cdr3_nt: TGTGCCAGCAGCCCTGGGAGGGCCAGGGATACAGATACGCAGTATTTT; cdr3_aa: CASSPGRARDTDTQYF
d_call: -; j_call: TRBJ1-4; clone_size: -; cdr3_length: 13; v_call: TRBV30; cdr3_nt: TGTGCCTGGAGCGAGGCAGGGCTTGAAAAACTGTTTTTT; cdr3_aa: CAWSEAGLEKLFF
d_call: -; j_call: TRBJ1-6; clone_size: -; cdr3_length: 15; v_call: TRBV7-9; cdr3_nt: TGTGCCAGCAGCCCAGGGGAAGGGAACGCTTCACCCCTCCACTTT; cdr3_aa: CASSPGEGNASPLHF
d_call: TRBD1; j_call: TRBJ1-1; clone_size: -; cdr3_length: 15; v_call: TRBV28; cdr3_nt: TGTGCCAGCAGTCATTCGACAGGGGGCGAAGGAAGGGCTTTCTTT; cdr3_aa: CASSHSTGGEGRAFF
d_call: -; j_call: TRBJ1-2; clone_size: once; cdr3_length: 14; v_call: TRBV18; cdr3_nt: TGTGCCAGCTCACTAACAACAGCTAACTATGGCTACACCTTC; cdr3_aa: CASSLTTANYGYTF
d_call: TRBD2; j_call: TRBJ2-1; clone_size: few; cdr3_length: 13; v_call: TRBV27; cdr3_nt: TGTGCCAGCAGTCATACACGGACTAGTGAGCAGTTCTTC; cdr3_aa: CASSHTRTSEQFF
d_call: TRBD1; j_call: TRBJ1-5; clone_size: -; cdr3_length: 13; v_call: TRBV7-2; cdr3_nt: TGTGCCAGCAGCATGGACAGGGGTCAGCCCCAGCATTTT; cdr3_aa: CASSMDRGQPQHF
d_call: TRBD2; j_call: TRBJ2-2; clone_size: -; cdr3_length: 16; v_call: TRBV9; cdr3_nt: TGTGCCAGCAGCGTTTCTAGCGGGAGGGCCGCCGGGGAGCTGTTTTTT; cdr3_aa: CASSVSSGRAAGELFF
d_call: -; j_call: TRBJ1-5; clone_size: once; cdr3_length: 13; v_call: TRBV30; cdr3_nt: TGTGCCTGGAGTGTTGGAGGCAATCAGCCCCAGCATTTT; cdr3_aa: CAWSVGGNQPQHF